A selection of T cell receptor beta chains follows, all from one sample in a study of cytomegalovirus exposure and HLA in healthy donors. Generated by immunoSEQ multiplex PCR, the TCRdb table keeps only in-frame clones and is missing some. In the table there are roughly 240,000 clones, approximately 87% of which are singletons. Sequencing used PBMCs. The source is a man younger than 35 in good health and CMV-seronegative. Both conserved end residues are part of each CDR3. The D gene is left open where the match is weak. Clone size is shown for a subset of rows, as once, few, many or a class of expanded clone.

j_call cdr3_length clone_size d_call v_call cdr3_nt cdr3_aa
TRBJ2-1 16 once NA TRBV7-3 TGTGCCAGCAGCTTAAACACCCGTCAATCCTACAATGAGCAGTTCTTC CASSLNTRQSYNEQFF
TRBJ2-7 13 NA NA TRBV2 TGTGCCAGCCGCTGGGCCCGATCCTACGAGCAGTACTTC CASRWARSYEQYF
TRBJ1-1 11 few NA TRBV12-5 TGTGCTAGTGGTTTGTATTCTGAAGCTTTCTTT CASGLYSEAFF
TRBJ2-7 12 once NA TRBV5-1 TGCGCCAGCAGCTCACAGGGAAACGAGCAGTACTTC CASSSQGNEQYF
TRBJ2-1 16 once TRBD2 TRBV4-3 TGCGCCAGCAGCCACGATTTAGCGGGAGAATACAATGAGCAGTTCTTC CASSHDLAGEYNEQFF
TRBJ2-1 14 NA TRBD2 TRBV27 TGTGCCAGTTTTAGCGGGAAGGGTTACAATGAGCAGTTCTTC CASFSGKGYNEQFF
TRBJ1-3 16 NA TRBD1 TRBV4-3 TGCGCCAGCAGCCAAGAACCGACAGGGACTGGAAACACCATATATTTT CASSQEPTGTGNTIYF
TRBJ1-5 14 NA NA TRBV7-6 TGTGCCAGCAGCTTAGGGACAGTTAGTCAGCCCCAGCATTTT CASSLGTVSQPQHF
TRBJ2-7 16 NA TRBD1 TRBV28 TGTGCCAGCAGCCCCGGGACAGGACCCCTTGCTAACGAGCAGTACTTC CASSPGTGPLANEQYF
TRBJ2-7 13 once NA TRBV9 TGTGCCAGCAGCACGGACAAGAGTTACGAGCAGTACTTC CASSTDKSYEQYF
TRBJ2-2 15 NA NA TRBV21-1 TGTGCCAGCAGGCCCGGGACAGGGTTTAGTGAGGAGCTGTTTTTT CASRPGTGFSEELFF
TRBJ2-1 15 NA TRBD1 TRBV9 TGTGCCAGCAGCCCCCGGACAGGGGCAAAGAATGAGCAGTTCTTC CASSPRTGAKNEQFF
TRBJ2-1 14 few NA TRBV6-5 TGTGCCAGCAGTTACCATACAGGTTACAATGAGCAGTTCTTC CASSYHTGYNEQFF
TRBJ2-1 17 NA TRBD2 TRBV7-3 TGTGCCAGCAGCTTAAGCTTTCGGGGCGGGAGCCCCAATGAGCAGTTCTTC CASSLSFRGGSPNEQFF
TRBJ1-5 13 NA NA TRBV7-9 TGTGCCAGCAGCTTAAACGCCGGTGAGCCCCAGCATTTT CASSLNAGEPQHF
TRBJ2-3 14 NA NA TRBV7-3 TGTGCCAGCAGCTCGGCTACAGGCACAGATACGCAGTATTTT CASSSATGTDTQYF
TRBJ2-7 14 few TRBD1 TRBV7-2 TGTGCCAGCAGCTTAGGGGGACAGATCTACGAGCAGTACTTC CASSLGGQIYEQYF
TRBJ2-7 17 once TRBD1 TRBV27 TGTGCCAGCAGTCTATTGGGGGGGGGACAGGGATTCGACGAGCAGTACTTC CASSLLGGGQGFDEQYF
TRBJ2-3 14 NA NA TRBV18 TGTGCCAGCTCAATAAATCCTCCCCCAGATACGCAGTATTTT CASSINPPPDTQYF
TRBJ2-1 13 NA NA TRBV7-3 TGTGCCAGCAGCTTAAACAGGGAAGATGAGCAGTTCTTC CASSLNREDEQFF
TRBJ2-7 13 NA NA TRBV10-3 TGTGCCATCAGTGAACGACAGGAGAACGAGCAGTACTTC CAISERQENEQYF
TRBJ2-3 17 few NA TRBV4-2 TGTGCCAGCAGCCAAGGTTCTGGAGGAAGGAGCACAGATACGCAGTATTTT CASSQGSGGRSTDTQYF
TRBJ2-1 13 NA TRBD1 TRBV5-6 TGTGCCAGCAGCCAACCACCGGACAGGGGGCAATTCTTC CASSQPPDRGQFF
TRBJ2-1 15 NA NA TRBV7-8 TGTGCCAGCAGCTCAACGGCGCGGACTGCTGATGAGCAGTTCTTC CASSSTARTADEQFF
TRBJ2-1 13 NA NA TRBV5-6 TGTGCCAGCAGCTTCGGCAGGCACAATGAGCAGTTCTTC CASSFGRHNEQFF
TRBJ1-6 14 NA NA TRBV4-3 TGCGCCAGCAGCCCAAGACAGGAGTATTCACCCCTCCACTTT CASSPRQEYSPLHF
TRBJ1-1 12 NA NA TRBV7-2 TGTGCCAGCAGCTTAGAAGTGGGAGTAGCTTTCTTT CASSLEVGVAFF
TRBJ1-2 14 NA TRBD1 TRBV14 TGTGCCAGCAGCCAAGTAGCGACAGGGTATGGCTACACCTTC CASSQVATGYGYTF
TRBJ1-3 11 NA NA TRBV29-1 TGCAGCGTTGGGGGCGGAAACACCATATATTTT CSVGGGNTIYF
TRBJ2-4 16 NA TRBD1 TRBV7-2 TGTGCCAGCAGCTTAGCGCAACAGGGGACCAAAAACATTCAGTACTTC CASSLAQQGTKNIQYF
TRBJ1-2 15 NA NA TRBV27 TGTGCCAGCAGTCCTCAACAGGGATATGAAAAGAGCTACACCTTC CASSPQQGYEKSYTF
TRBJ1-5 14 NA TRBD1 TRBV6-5 TGTGCCAGCAACAATCTGGGACAGAATCAGCCCCAGCATTTT CASNNLGQNQPQHF
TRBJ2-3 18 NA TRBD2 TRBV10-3 TGTGCCATCAGGACGGGACTAGCGGAATCAACTAGCACAGATACGCAGTATTTT CAIRTGLAESTSTDTQYF
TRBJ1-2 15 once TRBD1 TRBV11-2 TGTGCCAGCAGCCCCCAGGGAGGACAGGGGGGTGGCTACACCTTC CASSPQGGQGGGYTF
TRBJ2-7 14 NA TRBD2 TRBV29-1 TGCAGCGCCGCCTTTTCTAGCGGAGCATACGAGCAGTACTTC CSAAFSSGAYEQYF
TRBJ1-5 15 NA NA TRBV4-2 TGTGCCAGCAGCCCCTTGGCGGGGACGGAACAGCCCCAGCATTTT CASSPLAGTEQPQHF
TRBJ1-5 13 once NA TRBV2 TGTGCCAGCAGTGAAAGAGGTGATCAGCCCCAGCATTTT CASSERGDQPQHF
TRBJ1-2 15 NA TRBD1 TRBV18 TGTGCCAGCTCACCGGGACAGGGGAGGGAGAATGGCTACACCTTC CASSPGQGRENGYTF
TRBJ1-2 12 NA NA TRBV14 TGTGCCAGCAGCCAAGATCGTATGGGCTACACCTTC CASSQDRMGYTF
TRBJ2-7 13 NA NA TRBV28 TGTGCCAGCAGCCCCGGTCGCTCCTACGAGCAGTACTTC CASSPGRSYEQYF
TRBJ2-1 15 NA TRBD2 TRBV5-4 TGTGCCAGCAGCCTCCTAGCGGGGGGGCCGGATGAGCAGTTCTTC CASSLLAGGPDEQFF